Presented here are 2 T cell receptor beta chains from one specimen sequenced in a study of T cells in localized non-small cell lung cancer. The table came from immunoSEQ multiplex PCR; TCRdb's copy has only in-frame clones and leaves some out. The profile shows roughly 35,000 clones, more than 85% of them singletons. This material consisted of peripheral blood mononuclear cells, taken before any cancer treatment. The receptors shown here come from a female donor at least 60 years old with stage II lung adenocarcinoma.

J is TRBJ1-2 and V is TRBV28, with 8 bases that match TRBD1. The CDR3 is 12 amino acids. Germline V gene data show CDR1 as MDHEN and CDR2 as SYDVKM. V lost 5 bases to trimming and J lost 7 bases; unmatched junction nucleotides: 3. CDR3 nucleotides: TGTGCCAGCAGTCGGACAGGGATTGGCTACACCTTC. Its protein product is CASSRTGIGYTF.

J is TRBJ2-2 and V is TRBV6-1; D unresolved. The germline V gene encodes CDR1 MNHNS and CDR2 SASEGT. V was trimmed by 11 bases and J by 4 bases, leaving 11 bases between them. This CDR3 has 12 amino acids. The CDR3: CALGWLTGELFF. CDR3 nucleotides: TGTGCCCTCGGATGGCTCACCGGGGAGCTGTTTTTT.